These T cell receptor beta chains were read from a single sample in a study of shared clonotypes between healthy human individuals. The method was immunoSEQ multiplex PCR; TCRdb's version includes in-frame clones alone and lacks a portion of them. The top ten clones hold approximately 0.39% of a sample with approximately 2,300,000 clones, about 90% of them seen once. Source material: naive CD4+ T cells from PBMCs. These receptors all stem from a man between 18 and 35 years old in good health. Some clones in this sample may be carry-over from other donors' samples. Each CDR3 is given without its conserved first and last residue.

V: TRBV5-1; J: TRBJ1-2; CDR3: ASSLTDFYGYT
V: TRBV19; J: TRBJ1-1; CDR3: ASTRGMNTEAF
V: TRBV28; J: TRBJ1-2; CDR3: ASSLREYGYT
V: TRBV29-1; J: TRBJ2-1; CDR3: SVESGQGESYNEQF
V: TRBV19; J: TRBJ2-5; CDR3: ASSIDPRGDQETQY
V: TRBV6-1; J: TRBJ1-5; CDR3: ASSERGQGSFQPQH
V: TRBV27; J: TRBJ1-1; CDR3: ASSFDQGAEAF
V: TRBV5-1; J: TRBJ1-3; CDR3: ASRAPGGAGNTIY
V: TRBV5-4; J: TRBJ2-7; CDR3: ASSSTTTYEQY
V: TRBV9; J: TRBJ2-1; CDR3: ASSPRKLPETYNEQF
V: TRBV6-1; J: TRBJ2-7; CDR3: ASSEVTAGRYEQY
V: TRBV5-1; J: TRBJ1-4; CDR3: ASSLVEAATNEKLF
V: TRBV5-1; J: TRBJ1-2; CDR3: ASSPKVRQGPTGYT